This T cell receptor (beta chain) is drawn from a study of blood T cell repertoires in COVID-19. Across the whole study: Samples came from the United States, Italy and Spain, spanning acute and convalescent COVID-19.

Original processing notes: Counts of nucleated cells, estimated from reference gene primer amplification, were obtained. Repertoires were generated with immunoSEQ multiplex PCR, while TCRdb's copy carries only in-frame clones and drops some. V, J and clone size were drawn from that table, and D and trimming were deduced from the DNA. The sample has about 440,000 clones, 88% seen once. This clone was counted once. The CDR3 consists of 13 residues. Per germline, CDR1 SGHAT and CDR2 FQNNGV. V dropped 5 bases and J dropped 2 bases, with 7 bases sitting between them. Enrollment of patients from Seattle took place during active infection, with longitudinal follow-up.

The material sequenced was peripheral blood. This receptor was identified in a woman in her forties or fifties with COVID-19, enrolled during active disease. V is TRBV11-2 and J is TRBJ1-3; D is unclear. The DNA for the CDR3 is TGTGCCAGCAGCCTCCCCCCTGGAAACACCATATATTTT. Protein product: CASSLPPGNTIYF.